What follows describes a single T cell receptor beta chain. Its antigen is not known. This sample is part of a study of OX40 agonist ivuxolimab in advanced cancers. Looking at the study overall: The patients' treatment was ivuxolimab, an agonistic anti-OX40 (CD134) antibody. Dose-escalation patients were diagnosed with hepatocellular carcinoma, melanoma, renal cell cancer or head and neck cancer.

TCRdb's table, derived via immunoSEQ multiplex PCR, lists solely in-frame clones and lacks some. The table has roughly 80,000 clones, roughly 86% seen once. Broader study findings: Still undetermined is the antigen specificity of the expanded peripheral T cells.

Trimming cost V 4 bases and J 8 bases, with 14 bases left between them. This CDR3 region has 13 residues. The germline gives CDR1 MNHEY, CDR2 SMNVEV (reference sequence). The origin of this receptor is an adult with an advanced solid tumor such as melanoma, head and neck, liver or kidney cancer. The rearrangement uses TRBV27 and TRBJ1-2; D perhaps matches TRBD1 (5 bases). Source: CD4+ or CD8+ T cells sorted from blood, taken in a trial of the OX40 agonist ivuxolimab. The CDR3 loop reads CASSYGGLRGYTF. DNA for the CDR3: TGTGCCAGCAGTTATGGGGGACTACGAGGCTACACCTTC.